The 21 T cell receptor beta chains in this list originate from one sample, sequenced in a study of T cell changes during pregnancy in multiple sclerosis. Clones were sequenced by immunoSEQ multiplex PCR, and TCRdb holds only the in-frame ones, with some missing. The data show 60,000 to 75,000 clones, with roughly 92% seen just once and 2.5% to 4% held by the top ten. The sample in question was CD8+ T cells from peripheral blood mononuclear cells, obtained in the second trimester of pregnancy. All receptors come from a female donor with multiple sclerosis, enrolled in a pregnancy study.

V usage is TRBV27 and J usage is TRBJ1-1; TRBD1 matches at 7 bases. The CDR3 covers 14 residues. V shed 6 bases, J shed 3 bases, and the junction held 7 bases outside the gene matches. The germline V gene encodes CDR1 MNHEY and CDR2 SMNVEV (reference sequence). CDR3 loop: CASSPNTGDTEAFF. In DNA, the CDR3 is TGTGCCAGCAGCCCAAACACAGGGGACACTGAAGCTTTCTTT.

The chain is built from TRBV13 and TRBJ2-4, with 11 bases matching TRBD2. Germline V CDR1 and CDR2: PRHDT, FYEKMQ (reference sequence). J gave up 0 bases and V 2 bases, and 6 bases lay outside the gene matches. The CDR3 is 18 residues long. CDR3 region: CASSLSTSGGIAKNIQYF. The CDR3 nucleotides are TGTGCCAGCAGCTTAAGTACTAGCGGGGGAATAGCCAAAAACATTCAGTACTTC.

This clone was observed many times. V is TRBV6-4 and J is TRBJ2-1, with 8 bases matching TRBD2. Germline CDR1 MRHNA, CDR2 SNTAGT. V lost 6 bases to trimming and J lost 6 bases; unmatched junction nucleotides: 4. The CDR3 loop spans 13 amino acids. The CDR3 DNA follows: TGTGCCAGCAGCCCCGGGACTAGCAATGAGCAGTTCTTC. Protein sequence: CASSPGTSNEQFF.

Concerning this clone itself: Other DNA sequences of this sample code for an identical CDR3. The chain has TRBV19 and TRBJ2-7; D is unresolved. V was pared by 6 bases and J by 0 bases, with 6 bases between. The CDR3 spans 12 residues. Germline values: CDR1 LNHDA, CDR2 SQIVND (reference sequence). As DNA, the CDR3 is TGTGCCAGTAGCCCGAGCTCCTACGAGCAGTACTTC. It yields the protein CASSPSSYEQYF.

V is TRBV19 and J is TRBJ2-7; 9 nucleotides agree with TRBD2. Germline values: CDR1 LNHDA, CDR2 SQIVND (reference sequence). With 6 bases clipped from V and 3 bases from J, the junction kept 6 bases outside the gene matches. The length of the CDR3 is 14 residues. DNA for the CDR3: TGTGCCAGTAGCTTAGCGGGAGTCGACTACGAGCAGTACTTC. This codes for CASSLAGVDYEQYF.

This clone showed up just once. The DNA of the CDR3 is TGTGCCAGCAGATACAGGGTCCAAGGCCCCACCGGGGAGCTGTTTTTT. This translates into CASRYRVQGPTGELFF. V usage is TRBV7-2 and J usage is TRBJ2-2, with D perhaps matching TRBD1 (6 bases). CDR1 SGHTA and CDR2 FQGNSA come from the germline V gene. CDR3 length: 16 amino acids. Between the trimmed V and J ends, which lost 6 bases and 4 bases, there was a span of 18 bases.

The chain has TRBV19 and TRBJ1-3; D gene unclear. The CDR3 is made up of 13 amino acids. V was pared by 7 bases and J by 4 bases, with 11 bases between. CDR1 and CDR2 (germline): LNHDA, SQIVND (reference sequence). This CDR3 is CASTDVGGNTIYF. The CDR3 nucleotides read TGTGCCAGTACAGACGTCGGGGGAAACACCATATATTTT.

The V call is TRBV30, the J call TRBJ1-1; a possible D gene is TRBD1 (5 bases). Deletions cut 0 bases from V and 7 bases from J, with 12 bases between. Looked up from germline, CDR1 is GTSNPN and CDR2 is SVGIG (reference sequence). The CDR3 runs 13 residues. CDR3 in amino acids: CAWSVLIGDEAFF. As DNA, the CDR3 is TGTGCCTGGAGTGTACTGATAGGGGATGAAGCTTTCTTT.

The V call is TRBV27, the J call TRBJ2-1, with D uncertain. The length of the CDR3 is 15 residues. Germline loops: CDR1 MNHEY, CDR2 SMNVEV (reference sequence). Trimming stripped 4 bases from V and 14 bases from J, with 24 bases between. The CDR3 sequence is CASSSLNSGNPREFF. The CDR3 bases are TGTGCCAGCAGTTCGCTAAACTCCGGTAACCCTCGTGAGTTCTTC.

This chain joins TRBV4-1 and TRBJ2-2; 8 bases are a match to TRBD2. J gave up 4 bases and V 2 bases, and 12 bases lay outside the gene matches. The CDR3 spans 18 residues. Germline lookup yields CDR1 MGHRA and CDR2 YSYEKL. Here the CDR3 reads CASSQNDGLARGTGELFF. The CDR3 DNA follows: TGCGCCAGCAGCCAAAACGACGGACTAGCTCGGGGCACCGGGGAGCTGTTTTTT.

The rearrangement uses TRBV5-6 and TRBJ2-1, with D maybe TRBD2 (7 bases). Trimming removed 0 bases at V and 0 bases at J, with 13 bases between. This CDR3 region has 17 residues. Per the germline V gene, CDR1 is SGHDT and CDR2 is YYEEEE. CDR3 bases: TGTGCCAGCAGCTTGGGGGGGCGGGGGAGCTCCTACAATGAGCAGTTCTTC. It encodes CASSLGGRGSSYNEQFF.

The chain recombines TRBV29-1 with TRBJ1-1, with D tentatively TRBD1 (5 bases). The CDR3 is 12 residues long. V gave up 4 bases and J gave up 2 bases, with 8 bases separating them. Germline lookup yields CDR1 SQVTM and CDR2 ANQGSEA. Written as DNA, the CDR3 is TGCAGCGTTGTACAGGTAAACACTGAAGCTTTCTTT. It translates to CSVVQVNTEAFF. The full variable domain, in which reference TRBV29-1 and TRBJ1-1 provide the parts outside the CDR3, is SAVISQKPSRDICQRGTSLTIQCQVDSQVTMMFWYRQQPGQSLTLIATANQGSEATYESGFVIDKFPISRPNLTFSTLTVSNMSPEDSSIYLCSVVQVNTEAFFGQGTRLTVV.

This chain connects TRBV28 to TRBJ2-2, with a possible D match to TRBD1 (6 bases). CDR1 is MDHEN and CDR2 is SYDVKM in the germline V gene. Trimming left V 7 bases short and J 2 bases short, with 11 bases between. The CDR3 has 14 residues. CDR3 coding DNA: TGTGCCAGCAATACAGGGATCAACACCGGGGAGCTGTTTTTT. Translating gives CASNTGINTGELFF.

The gene calls are TRBV28 and TRBJ1-5; weak D call: TRBD1 (5 bases). The germline CDR1 and CDR2 sequences are MDHEN and SYDVKM. CDR3 length equals 15 residues. The V end lost 1 base, the J end lost 7 bases, and 14 bases lay between the germline ends. As DNA, the CDR3 is TGTGCCAGCAGTTTATCCACAGGTGGGTGGCAGCCCCAGCATTTT. Translation: CASSLSTGGWQPQHF. Using reference TRBV28 and TRBJ1-5 for the parts outside the CDR3, the full variable domain is DVKVTQSSRYLVKRTGEKVFLECVQDMDHENMFWYRQDPGLGLRLIYFSYDVKMKEKGDIPEGYSVSREKKERFSLILESASTNQTSMYLCASSLSTGGWQPQHFGDGTRLSIL.

The V call is TRBV14, the J call TRBJ2-7; no reliable D call. This CDR3 region has 13 residues. Deletions cut 6 bases from V and 1 base from J, with 10 bases between. Germline-derived CDR1 and CDR2 are SGHDN and FVKESK. The CDR3 sequence is CASRAGFSYEQYF. The CDR3 DNA follows: TGTGCCAGCAGGGCCGGGTTTTCCTACGAGCAGTACTTC.

The V gene is TRBV10-3, the J gene TRBJ1-5; D might be TRBD1 (5 bases). Germline V gene lookup returns CDR1 ENHRY and CDR2 SYGVKD. The CDR3 is made up of 16 amino acids. V lost 10 bases and J lost 0, with 19 bases in between. CDR3 protein: CATFGGVGNSNQPQHF. CDR3 bases: TGTGCCACCTTCGGAGGGGTTGGGAATAGCAATCAGCCCCAGCATTTT.

V gene TRBV4-1 combines with J gene TRBJ1-2; D is possibly TRBD1 (5 bases). The CDR3 runs 15 residues. V dropped 4 bases and J dropped 0 bases, with 12 bases sitting between them. CDR1 MGHRA and CDR2 YSYEKL come from the germline V gene. The CDR3 protein is CASSPGTSPNYGYTF. The CDR3 nucleotides are TGCGCCAGCAGCCCCGGGACTTCTCCTAACTATGGCTACACCTTC.

The CDR3 DNA sequence: TGTGCCAGCAGTTTTTACAGGGGGGTCAATCAGCCCCAGCATTTT. Protein product: CASSFYRGVNQPQHF. The genes are TRBV27 and TRBJ1-5, with TRBD1 identical over 8 bases. CDR1 and CDR2 (germline): MNHEY, SMNVEV (reference sequence). CDR3 length: 15 residues. Trimming took 3 bases from V and 3 from J; bases not matched to a gene: 4.

The chain is built from TRBV7-9 and TRBJ1-5; maybe TRBD1 (5 bases). In germline, CDR1 is SEHNR, CDR2 FQNEAQ (reference sequence). The V end was cut by 1 base, the J end by 1 base, with 5 bases between. This CDR3 is built from 14 residues. This CDR3 reads CASSLGQSNQPQHF. The DNA for the CDR3 is TGTGCCAGCAGCTTAGGACAGAGCAATCAGCCCCAGCATTTT.

The rearrangement uses TRBV5-1 and TRBJ1-1; 10 bases line up with TRBD1. Germline values: CDR1 SGHRS, CDR2 YFSETQ. The CDR3 loop spans 14 amino acids. Unmatched junction bases numbered 4, after V lost 4 bases and J lost 4 bases. This CDR3 is CASSQRTGGTEAFF. The CDR3 DNA reads TGCGCCAGCAGCCAACGGACAGGGGGCACTGAAGCTTTCTTT. Full variable domain (rest looked up from reference TRBV5-1 and TRBJ1-1): KAGVTQTPRYLIKTRGQQVTLSCSPISGHRSVSWYQQTPGQGLQFLFEYFSETQRNKGNFPGRFSGRQFSNSRSEMNVSTLELGDSALYLCASSQRTGGTEAFFGQGTRLTVV.

The rearrangement uses TRBV4-1 and TRBJ1-1, with D possibly TRBD1 on 5 matching bases. The CDR3 is made up of 17 amino acids. Trimming removed 0 bases from V and 3 bases from J, with 17 bases in between. The germline CDR1 and CDR2 sequences are MGHRA and YSYEKL. The CDR3 region has the DNA TGCGCCAGCAGCCAAGACAGGGTTCGGCCCTCGGACACTGAAGCTTTCTTT. This translates into CASSQDRVRPSDTEAFF.